Listed here are 8 T cell receptor beta chains from one sample, sequenced in a study of cytomegalovirus exposure and HLA in healthy donors. This table comes from immunoSEQ multiplex PCR, and its TCRdb copy is limited to in-frame clones, with some not included. The table lists some 170,000 clones, approximately 96% of them singletons, with roughly 0.83% in the top ten. The specimen sequenced was PBMCs. All receptors derive from a woman between 18 and 30 years old in good health and CMV-seronegative.

CDR3 sequence: CASSLWGENSPLHF. In nucleotides, the CDR3 is TGTGCCAGCAGCTTGTGGGGGGAGAATTCACCCCTCCACTTT. The chain couples TRBV5-6 to TRBJ1-6; tentative D call: TRBD1 (5 bases). The germline V gene encodes CDR1 SGHDT and CDR2 YYEEEE. The CDR3 extends over 14 amino acids. Trimming shortened V by 1 base and J by 7 bases, and 9 bases separated the two germline ends. Using reference TRBV5-6 and TRBJ1-6 for the parts outside the CDR3, the full variable domain is DAGVTQSPTHLIKTRGQQVTLRCSPKSGHDTVSWYQQALGQGPQFIFQYYEEEERQRGNFPDRFSGHQFPNYSSELNVNALLLGDSALYLCASSLWGENSPLHFGNGTRLTVT.

This chain links TRBV7-9 with TRBJ1-2, with 10 positions matching TRBD1. V gave up 5 bases and J gave up 3 bases; unmatched junction bases: 3. Germline V CDR1 and CDR2: SEHNR, FQNEAQ (reference sequence). The CDR3 is 14 amino acids. The CDR3 nucleotides read TGTGCCAGCAGCGACAGGGGGCGCGACTATGGCTACACCTTC. Its translation is CASSDRGRDYGYTF.

This sequence joins TRBV13 and TRBJ2-3, with a weak D call TRBD1 (6 bases). The CDR3 totals 17 residues. Looked up from germline, CDR1 is PRHDT and CDR2 is FYEKMQ (reference sequence). Trimming pared 8 bases from V and 2 bases from J, leaving 23 bases between. The CDR3 reads CASVGAGTRGNTDTQYF. In DNA form, the CDR3 reads TGTGCCAGCGTTGGTGCCGGGACAAGGGGGAACACAGATACGCAGTATTTT.

V usage is TRBV5-4 and J usage is TRBJ2-7, with 10 bases aligning to TRBD2. Germline assignment: CDR1 SGHNT and CDR2 YYREEE (reference sequence). The CDR3 is made up of 15 amino acids. V gave up 1 base and J gave up 2 bases; unmatched junction bases: 3. CDR3 nucleotide sequence: TGTGCCAGCAGCTTGACCGGGACTAGCGCCTACGAGCAGTACTTC. Translating it yields CASSLTGTSAYEQYF.

The CDR3 nucleotides read TGTGCCAGCAGGAGGACGGGAACAGATACGCAGTATTTT. Protein product: CASRRTGTDTQYF. The chain recombines TRBV27 with TRBJ2-3, with D perhaps matching TRBD2 (5 bases). Trimming took 6 bases from V and 3 from J, leaving 10 bases between them. Germline assignment: CDR1 MNHEY and CDR2 SMNVEV (reference sequence). The CDR3 totals 13 residues.

This clone appeared once. This chain uses TRBV15 with TRBJ2-1, with 8 nucleotides matching TRBD1. The V gene's germline CDR1 is LNHNV and CDR2 YYDKDF (reference sequence). The J segment lost 0 bases and the V segment lost 4 bases, leaving 2 bases of the junction unmatched. The CDR3 spans 15 residues. The CDR3 nucleotides are TGTGCCACCAGCACAGACAGGGGCTCCTACAATGAGCAGTTCTTC. Amino acid sequence: CATSTDRGSYNEQFF.

V is TRBV5-1 and J is TRBJ2-7, with a possible D match to TRBD1 (6 bases). Germline V gene sequence: CDR1 SGHRS, CDR2 YFSETQ. The V and J ends lost 6 bases and 2 bases respectively, with 12 bases between them. The CDR3 is 13 residues long. The CDR3 spells CASKQGSTYEQYF. CDR3 sequence (DNA): TGCGCCAGCAAACAGGGTTCTACCTACGAGCAGTACTTC.

This chain joins TRBV7-2 and TRBJ2-3; 11 positions match TRBD2. Germline CDR1 SGHTA, CDR2 FQGNSA. With V trimmed by 1 base and J by 4 bases, 4 bases remained unmatched. The CDR3 runs to 16 residues. The CDR3 sequence: CASSLGGSGGADTQYF. The CDR3 coding sequence is TGTGCCAGCAGCTTAGGGGGTAGCGGGGGGGCAGATACGCAGTATTTT.